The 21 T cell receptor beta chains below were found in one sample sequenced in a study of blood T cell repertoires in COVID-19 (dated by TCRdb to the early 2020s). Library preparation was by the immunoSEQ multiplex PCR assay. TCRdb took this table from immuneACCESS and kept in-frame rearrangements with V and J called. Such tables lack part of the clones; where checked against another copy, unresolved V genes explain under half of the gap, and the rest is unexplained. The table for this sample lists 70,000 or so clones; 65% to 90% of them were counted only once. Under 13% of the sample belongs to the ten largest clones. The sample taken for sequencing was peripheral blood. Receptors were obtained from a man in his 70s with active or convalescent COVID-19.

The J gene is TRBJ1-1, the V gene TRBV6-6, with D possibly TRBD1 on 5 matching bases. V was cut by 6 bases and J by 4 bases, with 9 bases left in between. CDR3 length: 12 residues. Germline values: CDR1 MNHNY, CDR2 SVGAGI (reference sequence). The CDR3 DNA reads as TGTGCCAGCAGGATTCAGGGCACTGAAGCTTTCTTT. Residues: CASRIQGTEAFF.

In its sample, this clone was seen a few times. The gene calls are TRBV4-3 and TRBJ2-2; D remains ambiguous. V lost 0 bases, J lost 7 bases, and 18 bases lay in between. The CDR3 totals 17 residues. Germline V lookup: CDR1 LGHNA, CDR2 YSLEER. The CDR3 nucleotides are TGCGCCAGCAGCCAAGATCTGTCGTTTCTCGCGGACGGGGAGCTGTTTTTT. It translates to CASSQDLSFLADGELFF.

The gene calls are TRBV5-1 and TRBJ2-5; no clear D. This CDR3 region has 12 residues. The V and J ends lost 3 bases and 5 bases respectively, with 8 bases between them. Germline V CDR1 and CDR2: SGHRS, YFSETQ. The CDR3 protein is CASSSDLETQYF. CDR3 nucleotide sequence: TGCGCCAGCAGCTCCGACTTGGAGACCCAGTACTTC.

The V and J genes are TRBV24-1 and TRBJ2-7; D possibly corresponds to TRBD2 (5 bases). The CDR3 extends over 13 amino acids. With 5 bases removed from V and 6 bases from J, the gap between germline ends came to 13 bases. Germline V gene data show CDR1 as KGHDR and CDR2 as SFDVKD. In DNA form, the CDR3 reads TGTGCCACCAGTGGACCGGGATCCCGCGAGCAGTACTTC. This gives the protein CATSGPGSREQYF.

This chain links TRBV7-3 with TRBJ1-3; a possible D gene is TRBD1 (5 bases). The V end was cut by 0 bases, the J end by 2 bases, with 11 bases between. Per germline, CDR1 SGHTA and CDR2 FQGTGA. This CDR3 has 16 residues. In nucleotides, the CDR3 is TGTGCCAGCAGCTTAACTGGCGCAGGGACTGGAAACACCATATATTTT. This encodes CASSLTGAGTGNTIYF.

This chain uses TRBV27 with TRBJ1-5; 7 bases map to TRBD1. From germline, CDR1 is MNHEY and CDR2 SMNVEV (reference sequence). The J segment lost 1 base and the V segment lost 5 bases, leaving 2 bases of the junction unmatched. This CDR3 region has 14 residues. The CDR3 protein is CASSPGGSNQPQHF. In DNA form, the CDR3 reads TGTGCCAGCAGTCCAGGGGGAAGCAATCAGCCCCAGCATTTT.

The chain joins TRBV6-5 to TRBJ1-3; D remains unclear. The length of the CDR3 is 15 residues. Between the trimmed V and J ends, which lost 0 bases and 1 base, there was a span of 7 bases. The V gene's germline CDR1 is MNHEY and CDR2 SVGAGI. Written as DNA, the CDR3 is TGTGCCAGCAGTTACTCTCCAGGATCTGGAAACACCATATATTTT. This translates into CASSYSPGSGNTIYF.

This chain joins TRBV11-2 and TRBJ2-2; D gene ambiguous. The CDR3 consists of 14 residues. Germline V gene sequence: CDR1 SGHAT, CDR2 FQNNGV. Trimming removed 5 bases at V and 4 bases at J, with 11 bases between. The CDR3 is CASSLRESTGELFF. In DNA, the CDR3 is TGTGCCAGCAGCCTAAGAGAGAGCACCGGGGAGCTGTTTTTT.

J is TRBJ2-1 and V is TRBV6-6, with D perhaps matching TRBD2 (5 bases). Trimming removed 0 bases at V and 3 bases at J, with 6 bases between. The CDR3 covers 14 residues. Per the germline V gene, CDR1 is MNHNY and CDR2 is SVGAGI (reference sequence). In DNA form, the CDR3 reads TGTGCCAGCAGTTACTCGCGGGTCTACAATGAGCAGTTCTTC. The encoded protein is CASSYSRVYNEQFF.

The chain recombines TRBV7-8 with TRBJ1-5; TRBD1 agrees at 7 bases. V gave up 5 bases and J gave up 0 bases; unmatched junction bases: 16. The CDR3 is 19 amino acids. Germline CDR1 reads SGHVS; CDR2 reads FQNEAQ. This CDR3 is CASSNARQGKVGSNQPQHF. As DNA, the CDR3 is TGTGCCAGCAGCAATGCCCGACAGGGAAAGGTGGGTAGCAATCAGCCCCAGCATTTT.

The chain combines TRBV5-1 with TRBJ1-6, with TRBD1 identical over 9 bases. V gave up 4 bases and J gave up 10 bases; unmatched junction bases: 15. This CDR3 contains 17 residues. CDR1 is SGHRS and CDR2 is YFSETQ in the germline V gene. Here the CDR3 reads CASSPSPQGQGSSPLHF. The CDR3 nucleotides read TGCGCCAGCAGCCCTTCCCCTCAGGGACAGGGAAGCTCACCCCTCCACTTT. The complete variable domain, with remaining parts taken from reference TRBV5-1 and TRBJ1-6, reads KAGVTQTPRYLIKTRGQQVTLSCSPISGHRSVSWYQQTPGQGLQFLFEYFSETQRNKGNFPGRFSGRQFSNSRSEMNVSTLELGDSALYLCASSPSPQGQGSSPLHFGNGTRLTVT.

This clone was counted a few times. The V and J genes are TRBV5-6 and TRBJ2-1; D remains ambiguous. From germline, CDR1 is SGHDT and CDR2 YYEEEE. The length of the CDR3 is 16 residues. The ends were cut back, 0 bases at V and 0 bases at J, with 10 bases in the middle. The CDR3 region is CASSLEAVSSYNEQFF. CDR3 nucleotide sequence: TGTGCCAGCAGCTTGGAGGCGGTGAGCTCCTACAATGAGCAGTTCTTC.

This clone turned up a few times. CDR3 protein: CASSTDSLNQPQHF. CDR3 DNA: TGTGCCAGTAGTACGGACAGCTTGAATCAGCCCCAGCATTTT. This chain uses TRBV19 with TRBJ1-5; D possibly corresponds to TRBD1 (6 bases). V dropped 4 bases and J dropped 4 bases, with 11 bases sitting between them. CDR1 is LNHDA, CDR2 SQIVND, per germline (reference sequence). The CDR3 extends over 14 amino acids.

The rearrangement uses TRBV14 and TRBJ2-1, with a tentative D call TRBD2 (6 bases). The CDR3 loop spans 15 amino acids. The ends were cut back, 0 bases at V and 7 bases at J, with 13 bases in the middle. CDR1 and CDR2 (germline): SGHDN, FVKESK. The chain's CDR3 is CASSQDSFGGNEQFF. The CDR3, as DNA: TGTGCCAGCAGCCAAGATTCCTTTGGGGGGAATGAGCAGTTCTTC.

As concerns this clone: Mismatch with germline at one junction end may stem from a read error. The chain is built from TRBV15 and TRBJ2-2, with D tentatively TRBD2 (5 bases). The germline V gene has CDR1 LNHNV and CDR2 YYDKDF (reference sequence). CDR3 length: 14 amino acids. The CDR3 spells CATSRDVGTGELFF. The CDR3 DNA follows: TGTGCCACCAGCAGAGATGTGGGCACCGGGGAGCTGTTTTTC.

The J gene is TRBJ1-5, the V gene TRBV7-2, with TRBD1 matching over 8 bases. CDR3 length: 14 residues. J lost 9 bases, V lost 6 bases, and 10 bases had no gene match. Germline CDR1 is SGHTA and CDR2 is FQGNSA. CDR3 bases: TGTGCCAGCAGTCCTGACAGGGGAGTTCGGCCCCAGCATTTT. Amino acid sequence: CASSPDRGVRPQHF.

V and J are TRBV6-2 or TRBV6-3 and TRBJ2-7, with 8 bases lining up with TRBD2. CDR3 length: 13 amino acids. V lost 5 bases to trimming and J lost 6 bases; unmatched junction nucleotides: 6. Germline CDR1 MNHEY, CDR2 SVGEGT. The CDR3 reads CASSPRTSGEQYF. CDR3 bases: TGTGCCAGCAGTCCGCGTACTAGCGGCGAGCAGTACTTC.

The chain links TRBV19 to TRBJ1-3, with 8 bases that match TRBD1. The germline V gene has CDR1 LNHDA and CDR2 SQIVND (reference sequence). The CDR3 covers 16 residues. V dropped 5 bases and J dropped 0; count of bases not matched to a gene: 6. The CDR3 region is CASSVDRAFSGNTIYF. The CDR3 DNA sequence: TGTGCCAGTAGTGTGGACAGGGCTTTCTCTGGAAACACCATATATTTT.

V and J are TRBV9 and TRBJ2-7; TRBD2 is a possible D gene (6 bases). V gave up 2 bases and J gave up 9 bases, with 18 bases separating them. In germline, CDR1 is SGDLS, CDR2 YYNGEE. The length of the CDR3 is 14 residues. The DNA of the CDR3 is TGTGCCAGCAGCGTGGACGTCGAAAGGGGAGGGCAGTACTTC. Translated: CASSVDVERGGQYF.

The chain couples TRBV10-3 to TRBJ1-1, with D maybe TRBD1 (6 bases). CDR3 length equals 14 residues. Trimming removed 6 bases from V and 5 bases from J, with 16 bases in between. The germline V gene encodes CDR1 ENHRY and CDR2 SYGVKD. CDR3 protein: CAIRVVQGRTEAFF. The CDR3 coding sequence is TGTGCCATCAGGGTCGTGCAGGGGCGAACTGAAGCTTTCTTT.

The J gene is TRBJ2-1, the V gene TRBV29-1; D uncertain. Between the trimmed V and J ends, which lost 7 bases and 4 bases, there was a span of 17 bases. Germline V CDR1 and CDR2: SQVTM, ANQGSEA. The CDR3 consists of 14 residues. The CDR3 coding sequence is TGCAGCGCCCAATACTACCGGATGTACAATGAGCAGTTCTTC. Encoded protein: CSAQYYRMYNEQFF.